These 29 T cell receptor beta chains were sequenced from one sample in a study of blood T cell repertoires in COVID-19 (dated by TCRdb to about 2020). The library was generated by the immunoSEQ multiplex PCR assay. TCRdb carries this immuneACCESS record with in-frame sequences only. Its versions omit some clonotypes, under half of them owing to an unresolved V gene in the studies checked, with the rest unexplained. The sample data list 150,000 to 200,000 clones, and around four fifths of these were observed just once. The top ten clonotypes cover around 2.7% of the sample. Material for sequencing was peripheral blood. These receptor sequences come from a man between 70 and 80 years old with acute or convalescent COVID-19.

The chain uses TRBV5-1 and TRBJ2-2; 7 bases fit TRBD1. The CDR3 has 15 residues. Germline CDR1 SGHRS, CDR2 YFSETQ. The J segment lost 1 base and the V segment lost 7 bases, leaving 7 bases of the junction unmatched. CDR3 protein: CASAEGQLNTGELFF. CDR3 bases: TGCGCCAGCGCTGAGGGACAGCTGAACACCGGGGAGCTGTTTTTT.

This chain links TRBV28 with TRBJ1-5, with D possibly being TRBD1 (5 bases). Germline V gene data show CDR1 as MDHEN and CDR2 as SYDVKM. This CDR3 has 11 residues. The germline V and J ends were trimmed by 3 bases and 12 bases, with 9 bases remaining between them. CDR3 DNA: TGTGCCAGCAGTTTTCAGGGCTTCCAGCATTTT. Its translation is CASSFQGFQHF.

The chain uses TRBV18 and TRBJ2-1, with 8 nucleotides matching TRBD1. Germline CDR1 and CDR2: KGHSH and LQKENI. V shed 5 bases and J 14 bases; nucleotides not matched to a gene: 11. The CDR3 has 13 amino acids. The CDR3 bases are TGTGCCAGCTCATCGATAGGACAGGGTTTTAAGTTCTTC. It translates to CASSSIGQGFKFF.

This clone turned up a few times. The chain couples TRBV25-1 to TRBJ2-5, with D perhaps TRBD1 (5 bases). The V end was cut by 2 bases, the J end by 2 bases, with 15 bases between. The length of the CDR3 is 16 residues. Germline V gives CDR1 MGHDK, CDR2 SYGVNS. CDR3 amino acids: CASSEGFVKGQETQYF. CDR3 sequence (DNA): TGTGCCAGCAGTGAAGGCTTTGTGAAGGGGCAAGAGACCCAGTACTTC.

The chain joins TRBV7-2 to TRBJ2-5; tentative D call: TRBD2 (5 bases). The germline CDR1 and CDR2 sequences are SGHTA and FQGNSA. V dropped 2 bases and J dropped 1 base, with 8 bases sitting between them. CDR3 length: 14 residues. For the CDR3, the DNA is TGTGCCAGCAGCTTACTCGGGGTCCAAGAGACCCAGTACTTC. Residues: CASSLLGVQETQYF. Together with reference TRBV7-2 and TRBJ2-5, the CDR3 gives the full variable domain: GAGVSQSPSNKVTEKGKDVELRCDPISGHTALYWYRQSLGQGLEFLIYFQGNSAPDKSGLPSDRFSAERTGGSVSTLTIQRTQQEDSAVYLCASSLLGVQETQYFGPGTRLLVL.

The chain is built from TRBV7-2 and TRBJ2-5; TRBD1 agrees at 8 bases. This CDR3 has 17 residues. The V and J ends lost 0 bases and 2 bases, in that order; junction bases with no gene match: 8. CDR1 and CDR2 from the germline V gene are SGHTA and FQGNSA. The CDR3 here is CASSLADRGLGQETQYF. CDR3 coding DNA: TGTGCCAGCAGCTTAGCCGACAGGGGCCTGGGGCAAGAGACCCAGTACTTC.

The J gene is TRBJ2-7, the V gene TRBV2, with TRBD2 identical over 12 bases. This CDR3 has 15 amino acids. J gave up 3 bases and V 6 bases, and 6 bases lay outside the gene matches. Germline CDR1 reads SNHLY; CDR2 reads FYNNEI. The CDR3 sequence is CASRGLAGYDYEQYF. Here the CDR3 DNA reads TGTGCCAGCAGAGGACTAGCGGGGTATGACTACGAGCAGTACTTC.

The chain links TRBV7-9 to TRBJ2-5; D is unclear. Germline V gene sequence: CDR1 SEHNR, CDR2 FQNEAQ (reference sequence). The CDR3 length is 13 residues. Trimming pared 5 bases from V and 2 bases from J, leaving 9 bases between. The DNA for the CDR3 is TGTGCCAGCAGCGCCTCAGGTCAAGAGACCCAGTACTTC. Its protein product is CASSASGQETQYF.

In this sample, this clone turned up a few times. The chain joins TRBV5-1 to TRBJ1-1, with D perhaps TRBD1 (5 bases). Trimming left V 4 bases short and J 4 bases short, with 11 bases between. From germline, CDR1 is SGHRS and CDR2 YFSETQ. CDR3 length: 13 amino acids. CDR3 sequence reads: CASSQGGSTEAFF. Written as DNA, the CDR3 is TGCGCCAGCAGCCAGGGCGGGAGCACTGAAGCTTTCTTT.

The chain is built from TRBV7-2 and TRBJ1-1; a possible D gene is TRBD1 (5 bases). Germline-derived CDR1 and CDR2 are SGHTA and FQGNSA. This CDR3 region has 14 residues. V was trimmed by 4 bases and J by 0 bases, leaving 9 bases between them. CDR3: CASSSTAMNTEAFF. The CDR3 DNA reads as TGTGCCAGCAGCTCGACAGCTATGAACACTGAAGCTTTCTTT.

CDR3 in DNA: TGTGCCAGTAACCGAGGGAGTCAAGAGACCCAGTACTTC. This sequence encodes CASNRGSQETQYF. The chain carries TRBV19 and TRBJ2-5; D may be TRBD2 (5 bases). The CDR3 contains 13 residues. Germline CDR1 and CDR2: LNHDA and SQIVND (reference sequence). Trimming took off 7 bases at V and 2 bases at J, with 11 bases between the two ends.

A few counts support this clone. V usage is TRBV6-2 or TRBV6-3 and J usage is TRBJ1-5, with D possibly being TRBD1 (6 bases). V shed 2 bases and J shed 6 bases, with 20 bases lying between them. The CDR3 loop spans 17 amino acids. Germline CDR1 is MNHEY and CDR2 is SVGEGT. As DNA, the CDR3 is TGTGCCAGCAGTTACCACCCAAACAGGGAGAGGGGTCAGCCCCAGCATTTT. Translating gives CASSYHPNRERGQPQHF.

V gene TRBV2 combines with J gene TRBJ1-1; TRBD1 might be the D (5 bases). The CDR3 consists of 15 residues. Trimming took off 6 bases at V and 6 bases at J, with 20 bases between the two ends. Germline V gives CDR1 SNHLY, CDR2 FYNNEI. DNA for the CDR3: TGTGCCAGCAGCGACCGGGACTTTTTCACGGCTGAAGCTTTCTTT. This gives the protein CASSDRDFFTAEAFF. The full variable domain, rest sourced from reference TRBV2 and TRBJ1-1, is EPEVTQTPSHQVTQMGQEVILRCVPISNHLYFYWYRQILGQKVEFLVSFYNNEISEKSEIFDDQFSVERPDGSNFTLKIRSTKLEDSAMYFCASSDRDFFTAEAFFGQGTRLTVV.

This sequence joins TRBV9 and TRBJ1-4, with 7 positions matching TRBD1. V shed 0 bases, J shed 0 bases, and the junction held 5 bases outside the gene matches. CDR3 size: 17 residues. Germline values: CDR1 SGDLS, CDR2 YYNGEE. CDR3 sequence: CASSVGGTDSTNEKLFF. CDR3 nucleotides: TGTGCCAGCAGCGTAGGGGGGACAGACTCAACTAATGAAAAACTGTTTTTT. Full variable domain (remainder filled in from reference TRBV9 and TRBJ1-4): DSGVTQTPKHLITATGQRVTLRCSPRSGDLSVYWYQQSLDQGLQFLIQYYNGEERAKGNILERFSAQQFPDLHSELNLSSLELGDSALYFCASSVGGTDSTNEKLFFGSGTQLSVL.

The CDR3 bases are TGTGCCAGCAGCGAGCGGGGGACCGAAAAACTGTTTTTT. Its protein is CASSERGTEKLFF. This sequence joins TRBV28 and TRBJ1-4; tentatively, D is TRBD1 (5 bases). Germline V lookup: CDR1 MDHEN, CDR2 SYDVKM. The CDR3 consists of 13 residues. Trimming removed 6 bases at V and 8 bases at J, with 13 bases between.

The V gene is TRBV13, the J gene TRBJ2-2; TRBD1 might be the D (5 bases). Between the trimmed V and J ends, which lost 2 bases and 0 bases, there was a span of 16 bases. Germline CDR1 reads PRHDT; CDR2 reads FYEKMQ (reference sequence). This CDR3 is built from 18 residues. CDR3 in DNA: TGTGCCAGCAGCTTAAGGCGTAGGGCAGGGCCGAACACCGGGGAGCTGTTTTTT. Translating gives CASSLRRRAGPNTGELFF.

The V gene is TRBV3-1 (or the pseudogene TRBV3-2), the J gene TRBJ2-5, with D perhaps TRBD2 (6 bases). This CDR3 is built from 17 residues. Germline values: CDR1 LGHDT, CDR2 YNNKEL (reference sequence). V was shortened by 0 bases and J by 0 bases, with 14 bases between the two germline ends. This chain's CDR3 is CASSQDVIAAYQETQYF. CDR3 nucleotides: TGTGCCAGCAGCCAAGATGTAATAGCGGCGTACCAAGAGACCCAGTACTTC.

This sequence joins TRBV5-4 and TRBJ2-1, with TRBD1 identical over 8 bases. After removal of 4 bases from V and 4 bases from J, the junction contained 7 bases not matched to a gene. The CDR3 totals 15 residues. Germline-derived CDR1 and CDR2 are SGHNT and YYREEE (reference sequence). DNA for the CDR3: TGTGCCAGCAGCGCAACAGGGGGGCCTTACAATGAGCAGTTCTTC. As protein: CASSATGGPYNEQFF.

This chain connects TRBV6-5 to TRBJ2-3, with TRBD1 identical over 7 bases. The length of the CDR3 is 13 residues. Germline-derived CDR1 and CDR2 are MNHEY and SVGAGI. Trimming took 6 bases from V and 0 from J; bases not matched to a gene: 0. CDR3 loop: CASRQGSTDTQYF. CDR3 nucleotides: TGTGCCAGCAGACAGGGGAGCACAGATACGCAGTATTTT.

The rearrangement joins TRBV27 to TRBJ2-3; 10 positions match TRBD2. This CDR3 spans 18 amino acids. Unmatched junction bases numbered 9, after V lost 2 bases and J lost 1 base. Germline CDR1 MNHEY, CDR2 SMNVEV (reference sequence). The CDR3 nucleotides read TGTGCCAGCAGTTTACTTCTAGCGGGGGCGGGGGGCACAGATACGCAGTATTTT. Residues: CASSLLLAGAGGTDTQYF.

The DNA for the CDR3 is TGTGCCAGCAGATACCCAACAGGGACCAACACTGAAGCTTTCTTT. Translating gives CASRYPTGTNTEAFF. The rearrangement joins TRBV6-6 to TRBJ1-1; maybe TRBD1 (6 bases). The V gene lost 6 bases and the J gene lost 2 bases, with 16 bases spanning the gap. The length of the CDR3 is 15 residues. Germline assignment: CDR1 MNHNY and CDR2 SVGAGI (reference sequence).

CDR3 region: CASSLQGSSYNSPLHF. The CDR3 DNA is TGTGCCAGCTCACTACAGGGGAGCTCCTATAATTCACCCCTCCACTTT. The gene calls are TRBV18 and TRBJ1-6; 7 bases agree with TRBD1. The CDR3 contains 16 residues. With 4 bases clipped from V and 0 bases from J, the junction kept 3 bases outside the gene matches. Germline CDR1 and CDR2: KGHSH and LQKENI.

CDR3 DNA: TGTGCTAGTGGCTTGAGCTCCGGGACAGGGTTAGTGAGCAATCAGCCCCAGCATTTT. Translation gives CASGLSSGTGLVSNQPQHF. The rearrangement uses TRBV12-5 and TRBJ1-5, with 9 bases aligning to TRBD1. From germline, CDR1 is LGHNT and CDR2 FRNRAP. J was trimmed by 1 base and V by 6 bases; bases with no gene match: 16. The CDR3 has 19 amino acids. The entire variable domain, with the rest obtained from reference TRBV12-5 and TRBJ1-5, is as follows: DARVTQTPRHKVTEMGQEVTMRCQPILGHNTVFWYRQTMMQGLELLAYFRNRAPLDDSGMPKDRFSAEMPDATLATLKIQPSEPRDSAVYFCASGLSSGTGLVSNQPQHFGDGTRLSIL.

The sample holds a few counts of this clone. V gene TRBV11-2 combines with J gene TRBJ2-7; 12 bases agree with TRBD2. This CDR3 has 15 residues. Germline V gene sequence: CDR1 SGHAT, CDR2 FQNNGV. J was trimmed by 6 bases and V by 5 bases; bases with no gene match: 8. In DNA, the CDR3 is TGTGCCAGCAGCCTAGCGGGGGGGCCCTTCACCGAGCAGTACTTC. Translation: CASSLAGGPFTEQYF.

This chain joins TRBV19 and TRBJ1-1, with 8 bases matching TRBD1. CDR1 is LNHDA, CDR2 SQIVND, per germline (reference sequence). This CDR3 region has 14 residues. After removal of 4 bases from V and 5 bases from J, the junction contained 6 bases not matched to a gene. CDR3 nucleotides: TGTGCCAGTAGTAGGACAGGGAGAGGGACTGAAGCTTTCTTT. This sequence encodes CASSRTGRGTEAFF.

This clone appeared once. The chain joins TRBV19 to TRBJ1-5, with 7 bases identical to TRBD1. The CDR3 totals 15 residues. Germline lookup yields CDR1 LNHDA and CDR2 SQIVND (reference sequence). After removal of 5 bases from V and 6 bases from J, the junction contained 10 bases not matched to a gene. The CDR3 here is CASSSGTVTTQPQHF. Written as DNA, the CDR3 is TGTGCCAGTAGTTCGGGGACAGTTACCACTCAGCCCCAGCATTTT.

The rearrangement uses TRBV2 and TRBJ1-3; D not resolved. V was pared by 3 bases and J by 5 bases, with 14 bases between. Germline V gives CDR1 SNHLY, CDR2 FYNNEI. This CDR3 region has 15 residues. In DNA form, the CDR3 reads TGTGCCAGCAGTGAGTTGGGCAGCATTAGAAACACCATATATTTT. The encoded protein is CASSELGSIRNTIYF.

This clone was detected a few times. The chain joins TRBV3-1 (or the pseudogene TRBV3-2) to TRBJ1-6; 8 nucleotides agree with TRBD1. CDR1 and CDR2 from the germline V gene are LGHDT and YNNKEL (reference sequence). The V and J ends lost 4 bases and 5 bases, in that order; junction bases with no gene match: 7. The CDR3 is 16 residues long. The CDR3 region has the DNA TGTGCCAGCAGCCTAGACAGGGGAATTGATAATTCACCCCTCCACTTT. Protein: CASSLDRGIDNSPLHF.

J is TRBJ2-7 and V is TRBV6-2 or TRBV6-3, with TRBD2 matching 7 bases. CDR1 MNHEY and CDR2 SVGEGT come from the germline V gene. CDR3 length: 15 amino acids. With V trimmed by 1 base and J by 3 bases, 6 bases remained unmatched. CDR3 bases: TGTGCCAGCAGTTACTGGGATCCTAGCGGCTACGAGCAGTACTTC. Translating it yields CASSYWDPSGYEQYF.